This T cell receptor (beta chain) was captured by sequencing in a study of blood T cell repertoires in COVID-19. Trimming cost V 5 bases and J 5 bases; bases outside gene matches: 15. CDR1 SQVTM and CDR2 ANQGSEA come from the germline V gene. This CDR3 contains 16 residues. Data came from immunoSEQ multiplex PCR; TCRdb stores just in-frame clones and leaves some out. The repertoire holds approximately 170,000 clones, with roughly nine tenths as singletons. The chain recombines TRBV29-1 with TRBJ1-1; 9 bases fit TRBD1. The clonotype comes from a man in his 70s with acute or convalescent COVID-19. The specimen sequenced was peripheral blood. The CDR3 nucleotides are TGCAGCGTTCGATTGGGGACAGGGTCGTCGGGAACTGAAGCTTTCTTT. Its protein product is CSVRLGTGSSGTEAFF. Full variable domain (remainder filled in from reference TRBV29-1 and TRBJ1-1): SAVISQKPSRDICQRGTSLTIQCQVDSQVTMMFWYRQQPGQSLTLIATANQGSEATYESGFVIDKFPISRPNLTFSTLTVSNMSPEDSSIYLCSVRLGTGSSGTEAFFGQGTRLTVV.